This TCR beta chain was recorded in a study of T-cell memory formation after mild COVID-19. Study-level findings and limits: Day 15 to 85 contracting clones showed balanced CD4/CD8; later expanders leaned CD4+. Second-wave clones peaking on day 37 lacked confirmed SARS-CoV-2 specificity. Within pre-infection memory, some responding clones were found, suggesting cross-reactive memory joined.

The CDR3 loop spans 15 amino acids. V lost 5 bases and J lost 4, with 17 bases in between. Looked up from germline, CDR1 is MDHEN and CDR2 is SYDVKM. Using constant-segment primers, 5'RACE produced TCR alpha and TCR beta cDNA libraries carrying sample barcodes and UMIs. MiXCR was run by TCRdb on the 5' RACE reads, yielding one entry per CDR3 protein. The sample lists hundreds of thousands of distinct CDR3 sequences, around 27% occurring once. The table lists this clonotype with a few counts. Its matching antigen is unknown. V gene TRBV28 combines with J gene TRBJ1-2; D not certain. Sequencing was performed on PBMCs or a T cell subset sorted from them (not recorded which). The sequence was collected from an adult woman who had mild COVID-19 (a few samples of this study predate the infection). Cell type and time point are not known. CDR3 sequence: CASSTTPQRTYGYTF. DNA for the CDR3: TGTGCCAGCAGTACGACCCCCCAACGGACCTATGGCTACACCTTC.